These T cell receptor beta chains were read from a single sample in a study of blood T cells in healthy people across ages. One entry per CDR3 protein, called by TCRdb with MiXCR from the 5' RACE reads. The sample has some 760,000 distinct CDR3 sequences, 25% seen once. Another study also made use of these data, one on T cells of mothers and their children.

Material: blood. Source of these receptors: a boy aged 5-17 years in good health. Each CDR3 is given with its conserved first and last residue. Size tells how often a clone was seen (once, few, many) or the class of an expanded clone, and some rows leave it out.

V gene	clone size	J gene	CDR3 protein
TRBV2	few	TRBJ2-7	CASSPQSGGAYEQYF
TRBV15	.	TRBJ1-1	CATSRVESPRAEAFF
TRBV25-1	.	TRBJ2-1	CASSESRAGRYEQFF
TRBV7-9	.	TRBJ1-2	CASSLEINYGYTF
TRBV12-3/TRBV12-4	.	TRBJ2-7	CASRAGDLGEQYF
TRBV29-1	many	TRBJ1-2	CSVEPGVF
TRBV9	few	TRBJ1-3	CASSPDPGPSGNTIYF
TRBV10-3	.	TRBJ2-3	CAISVDGDTQYF
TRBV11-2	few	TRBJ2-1	CASSLGKPQEQFF
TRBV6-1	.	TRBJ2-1	CAVIAGTSGYNEQFF
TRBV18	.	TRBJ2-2	CAGSPSRQSNTGELFF
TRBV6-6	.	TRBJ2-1	CASSYSSWEQFF
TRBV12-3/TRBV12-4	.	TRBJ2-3	CASRAPGFPDTQYF
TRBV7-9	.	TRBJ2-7	CASSSRTSGRDSYEQYF
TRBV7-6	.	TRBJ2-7	CASSLESGSSYEQYF
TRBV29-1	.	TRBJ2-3	CSVVGLAEITDTQYF
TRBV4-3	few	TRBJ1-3	CASSADRGPGNTIYF
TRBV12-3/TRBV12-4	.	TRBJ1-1	CASSLGGTYLGAFF
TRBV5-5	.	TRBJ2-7	CASNLGTELGSYEQYF
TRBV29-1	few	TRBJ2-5	CSVVPPLLAGQETQYF